What follows is one T cell receptor beta chain and its context. This specimen comes from a study of blood T cell repertoires in COVID-19. Overall study context: The samples span acute and convalescent COVID-19 from the United States, Italy and Spain. From T cells, B-cell-depleted T cells, or PBMCs came the material, which was cDNA or gDNA.

Here immunoSEQ multiplex PCR was the method, and the copy in TCRdb shows in-frame clones only, minus some. Altogether 130,000 to 150,000 clones are present, around 80% being singletons, with the ten largest covering 10% to 15%. From germline, CDR1 is KGHDR and CDR2 SFDVKD. Trimming left V 3 bases short and J 15 bases short, with 11 bases between. The CDR3 is 11 residues long. The clonotype originates from a man between 60 and 70 years old with active or convalescent COVID-19. The chain employs TRBV24-1 and TRBJ2-1; D is unresolved. The sequenced material came from peripheral blood. CDR3: CATSDSTGRFF. The CDR3 coding sequence is TGTGCCACCAGTGATAGCACGGGTCGGTTCTTC.